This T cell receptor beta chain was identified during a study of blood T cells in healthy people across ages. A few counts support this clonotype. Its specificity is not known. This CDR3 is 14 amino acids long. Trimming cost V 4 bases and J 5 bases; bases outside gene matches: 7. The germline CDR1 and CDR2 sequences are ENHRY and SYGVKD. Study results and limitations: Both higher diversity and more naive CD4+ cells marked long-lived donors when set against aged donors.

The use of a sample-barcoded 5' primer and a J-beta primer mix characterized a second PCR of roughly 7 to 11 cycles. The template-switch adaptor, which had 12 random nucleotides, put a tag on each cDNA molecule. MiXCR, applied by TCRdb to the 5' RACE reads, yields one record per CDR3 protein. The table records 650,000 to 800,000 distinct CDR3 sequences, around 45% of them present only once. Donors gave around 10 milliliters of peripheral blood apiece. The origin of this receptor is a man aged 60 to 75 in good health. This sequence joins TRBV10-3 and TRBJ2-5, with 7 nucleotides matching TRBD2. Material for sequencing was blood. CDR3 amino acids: CAISGAGGGETQYF. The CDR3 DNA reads TGTGCCATCAGTGGAGCGGGCGGGGGTGAGACCCAGTACTTC.